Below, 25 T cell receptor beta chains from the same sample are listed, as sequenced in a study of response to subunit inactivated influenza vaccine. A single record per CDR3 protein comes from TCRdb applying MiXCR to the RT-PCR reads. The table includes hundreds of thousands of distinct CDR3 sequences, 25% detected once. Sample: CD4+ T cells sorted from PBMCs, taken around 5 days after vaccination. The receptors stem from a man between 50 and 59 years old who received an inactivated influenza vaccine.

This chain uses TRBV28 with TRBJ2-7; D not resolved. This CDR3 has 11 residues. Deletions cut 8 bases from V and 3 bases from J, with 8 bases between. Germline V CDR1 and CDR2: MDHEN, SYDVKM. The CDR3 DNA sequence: TGTGCCAGCCGTTCTCACTACGAGCAGTACTTC. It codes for CASRSHYEQYF.

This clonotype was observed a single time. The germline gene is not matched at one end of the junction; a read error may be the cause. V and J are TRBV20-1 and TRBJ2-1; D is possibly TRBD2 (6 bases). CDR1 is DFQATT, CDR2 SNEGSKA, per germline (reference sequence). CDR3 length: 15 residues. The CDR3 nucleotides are TGCTGTGCTAGAGATTGGTCGGGAGTCTACAATGAGCAGTTCTTC. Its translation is CCARDWSGVYNEQFF.

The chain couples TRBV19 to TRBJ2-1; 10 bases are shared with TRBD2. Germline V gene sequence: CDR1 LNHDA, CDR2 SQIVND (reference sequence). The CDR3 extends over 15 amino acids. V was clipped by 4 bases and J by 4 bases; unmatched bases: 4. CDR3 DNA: TGTGCCAGTAGTACAGGACTAGCGGAGTACAATGAGCAGTTCTTC. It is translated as CASSTGLAEYNEQFF.

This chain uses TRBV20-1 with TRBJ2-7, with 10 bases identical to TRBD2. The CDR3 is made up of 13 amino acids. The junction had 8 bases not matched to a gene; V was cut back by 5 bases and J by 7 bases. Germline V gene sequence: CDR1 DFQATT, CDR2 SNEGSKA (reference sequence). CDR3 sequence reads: CSAGRLAGREQYF. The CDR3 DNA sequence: TGCAGTGCTGGCCGACTAGCGGGCAGAGAGCAGTACTTC.

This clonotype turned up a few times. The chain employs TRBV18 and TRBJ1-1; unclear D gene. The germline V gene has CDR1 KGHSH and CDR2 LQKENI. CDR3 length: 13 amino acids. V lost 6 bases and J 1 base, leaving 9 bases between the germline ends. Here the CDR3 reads CASSLHKNTEAFF. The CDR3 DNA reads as TGTGCCAGCTCCTTACATAAGAACACTGAAGCTTTCTTT.

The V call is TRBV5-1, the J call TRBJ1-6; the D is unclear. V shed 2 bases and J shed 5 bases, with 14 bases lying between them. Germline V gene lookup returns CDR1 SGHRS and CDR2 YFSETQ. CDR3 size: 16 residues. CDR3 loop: CASSFGRTDNNSPLHF. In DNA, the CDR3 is TGCGCCAGCAGCTTTGGCCGGACGGATAATAATTCACCCCTCCACTTT.

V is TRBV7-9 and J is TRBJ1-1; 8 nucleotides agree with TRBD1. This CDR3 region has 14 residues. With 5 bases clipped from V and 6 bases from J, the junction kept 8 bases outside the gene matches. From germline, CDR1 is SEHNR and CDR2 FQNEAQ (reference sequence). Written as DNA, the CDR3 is TGTGCCAGCAGCCGCCTACAGGGGGTCCCTGAAGCTTTCTTT. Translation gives CASSRLQGVPEAFF.

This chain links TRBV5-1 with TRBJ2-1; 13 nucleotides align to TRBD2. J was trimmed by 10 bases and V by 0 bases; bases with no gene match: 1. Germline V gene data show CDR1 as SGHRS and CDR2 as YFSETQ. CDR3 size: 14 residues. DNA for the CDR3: TGCGCCAGCAGCTTGGAACTAGCGGGAGGGGAGCAGTTCTTC. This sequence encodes CASSLELAGGEQFF.

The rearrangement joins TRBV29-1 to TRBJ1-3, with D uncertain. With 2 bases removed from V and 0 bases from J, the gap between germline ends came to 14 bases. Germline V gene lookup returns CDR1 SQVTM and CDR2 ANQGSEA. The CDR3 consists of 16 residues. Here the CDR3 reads CSVESKHSNSGNTIYF. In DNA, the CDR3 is TGCAGCGTTGAAAGTAAACACAGCAACTCTGGAAACACCATATATTTT.

CDR3: CASSSARGRILHEQYF. The CDR3 region has the DNA TGTGCCAGCAGCTCGGCCAGGGGGCGTATCCTGCACGAGCAGTACTTC. V usage is TRBV11-2 and J usage is TRBJ2-7; TRBD1 matches 8 bases. V shed 4 bases and J 5 bases; nucleotides not matched to a gene: 13. Germline CDR1 and CDR2: SGHAT and FQNNGV. The CDR3 totals 16 residues.

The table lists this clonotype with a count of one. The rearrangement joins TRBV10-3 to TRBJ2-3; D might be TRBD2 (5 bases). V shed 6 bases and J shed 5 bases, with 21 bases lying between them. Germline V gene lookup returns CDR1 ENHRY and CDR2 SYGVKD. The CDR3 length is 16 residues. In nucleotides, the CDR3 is TGTGCCATCAGAGCTGGGTTACCGGCGGAGGAAGATACGCAGTATTTT. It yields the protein CAIRAGLPAEEDTQYF.

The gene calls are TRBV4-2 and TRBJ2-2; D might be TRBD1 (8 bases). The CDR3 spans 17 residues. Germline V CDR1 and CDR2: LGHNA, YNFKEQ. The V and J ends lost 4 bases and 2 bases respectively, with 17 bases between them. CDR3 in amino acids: CASSPWGGQVNTGELFF. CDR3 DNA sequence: TGTGCCAGCAGCCCCTGGGGGGGACAGGTTAACACCGGGGAGCTGTTTTTT.

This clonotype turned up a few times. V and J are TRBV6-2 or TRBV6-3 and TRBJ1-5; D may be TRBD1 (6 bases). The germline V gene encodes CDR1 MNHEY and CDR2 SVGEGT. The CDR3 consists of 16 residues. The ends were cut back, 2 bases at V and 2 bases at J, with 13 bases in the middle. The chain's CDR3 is CASSYPPTGRNQPQHF. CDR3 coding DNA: TGTGCCAGCAGTTACCCCCCTACAGGGCGCAATCAGCCCCAGCATTTT.

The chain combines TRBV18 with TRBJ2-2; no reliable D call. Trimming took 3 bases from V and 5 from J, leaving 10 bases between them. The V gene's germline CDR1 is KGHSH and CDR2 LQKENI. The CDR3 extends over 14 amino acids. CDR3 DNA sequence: TGTGCCAGCTCACCTCGACCGGAGACCGGGGAGCTGTTTTTT. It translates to CASSPRPETGELFF.

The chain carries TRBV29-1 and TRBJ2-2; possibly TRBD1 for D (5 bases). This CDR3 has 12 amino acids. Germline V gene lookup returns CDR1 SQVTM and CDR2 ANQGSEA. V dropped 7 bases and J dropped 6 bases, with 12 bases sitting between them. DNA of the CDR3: TGCAGCGCCCAACAGGAGCCCGGGGAGCTGTTTTTT. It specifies CSAQQEPGELFF.

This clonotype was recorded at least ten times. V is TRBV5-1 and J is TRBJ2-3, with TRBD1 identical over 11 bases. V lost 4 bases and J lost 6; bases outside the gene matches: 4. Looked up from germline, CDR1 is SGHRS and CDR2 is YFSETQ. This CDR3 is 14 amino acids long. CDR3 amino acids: CASSLGQGADTQYF. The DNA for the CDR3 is TGCGCCAGCAGCCTAGGACAGGGGGCTGATACGCAGTATTTT.

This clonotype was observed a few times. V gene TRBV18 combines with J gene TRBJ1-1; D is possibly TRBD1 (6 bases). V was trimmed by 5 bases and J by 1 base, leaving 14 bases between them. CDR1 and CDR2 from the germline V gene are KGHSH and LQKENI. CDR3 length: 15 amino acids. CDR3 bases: TGTGCCAGCTCAGAAACCGGGACACAGAACACTGAAGCTTTCTTT. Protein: CASSETGTQNTEAFF.

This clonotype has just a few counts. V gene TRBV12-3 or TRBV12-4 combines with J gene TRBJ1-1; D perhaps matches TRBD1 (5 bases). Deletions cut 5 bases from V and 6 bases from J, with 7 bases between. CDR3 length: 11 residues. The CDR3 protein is CASSGGSEAFF. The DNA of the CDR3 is TGTGCCAGCAGTGGGGGGTCTGAAGCTTTCTTT.

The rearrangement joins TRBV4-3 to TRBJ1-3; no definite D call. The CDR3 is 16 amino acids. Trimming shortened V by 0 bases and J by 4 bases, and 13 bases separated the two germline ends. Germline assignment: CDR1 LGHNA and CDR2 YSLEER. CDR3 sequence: CASSQDRVLYGNTIYF. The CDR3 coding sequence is TGCGCCAGCAGCCAAGATAGGGTGTTGTACGGAAACACCATATATTTT.

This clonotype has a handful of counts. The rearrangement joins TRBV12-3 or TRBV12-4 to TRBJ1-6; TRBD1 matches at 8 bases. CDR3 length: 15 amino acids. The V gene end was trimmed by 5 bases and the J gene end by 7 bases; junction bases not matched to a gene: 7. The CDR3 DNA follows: TGTGCCAGCAGTAAGCAGGGGGCTCGGAATTCACCCCTCCACTTT. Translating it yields CASSKQGARNSPLHF.

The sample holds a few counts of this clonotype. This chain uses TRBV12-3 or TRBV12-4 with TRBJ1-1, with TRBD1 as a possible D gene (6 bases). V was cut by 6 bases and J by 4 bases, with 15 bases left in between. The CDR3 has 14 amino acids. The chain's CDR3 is CASRYREASTEAFF. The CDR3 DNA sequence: TGTGCCAGCAGGTACAGGGAGGCGAGCACTGAAGCTTTCTTT.

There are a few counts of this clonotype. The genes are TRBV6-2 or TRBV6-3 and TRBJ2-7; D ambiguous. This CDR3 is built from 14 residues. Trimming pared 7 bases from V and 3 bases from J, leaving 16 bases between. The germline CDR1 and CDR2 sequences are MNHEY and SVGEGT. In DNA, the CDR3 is TGTGCCAGCACCGATTATGGTCCGGGCTACGAGCAGTACTTC. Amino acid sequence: CASTDYGPGYEQYF.

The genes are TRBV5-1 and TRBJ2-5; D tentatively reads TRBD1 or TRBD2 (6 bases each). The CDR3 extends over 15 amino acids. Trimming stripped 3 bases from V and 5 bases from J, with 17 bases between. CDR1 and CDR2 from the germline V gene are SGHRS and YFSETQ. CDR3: CASSSDDRRGETQYF. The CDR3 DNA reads TGCGCCAGCAGCTCGGATGACAGGAGGGGCGAGACCCAGTACTTC.

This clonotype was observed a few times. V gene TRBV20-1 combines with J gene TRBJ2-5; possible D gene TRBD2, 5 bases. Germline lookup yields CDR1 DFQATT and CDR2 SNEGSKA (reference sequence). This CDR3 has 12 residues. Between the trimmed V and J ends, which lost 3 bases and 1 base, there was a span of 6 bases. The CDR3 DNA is TGCAGTGCTAGCGCGGGCCAAGAGACCCAGTACTTC. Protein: CSASAGQETQYF.

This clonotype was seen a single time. The CDR3: CASSQGTAFYQETQYF. DNA for the CDR3: TGTGCCAGCAGCCAGGGGACAGCTTTCTACCAAGAGACCCAGTACTTC. The chain uses TRBV7-7 and TRBJ2-5; TRBD1 aligns across 7 bases. The CDR3 is made up of 16 amino acids. Germline CDR1 SSHAT, CDR2 FNYEAQ (reference sequence). Unmatched junction bases numbered 9, after V lost 5 bases and J lost 0 bases.